This passage covers 26 T cell receptor beta chains from one sample sequenced in a study of molecular identifiers for immune sequencing clone quantification. Each CDR3 protein gets one entry after TCRdb re-called the PCR reads with MiXCR. The repertoire includes hundreds of thousands of distinct CDR3 sequences, around 25% of them detected once, and 0.78% sits in the top ten. The specimen was naive CD8+ T cells from blood, with Jurkat cell RNA spiked in. Documented subset: FACS-sorted CD8+CD4-CCR7+CD45RA+ naive T cells. The receptors were gathered from a human donor in good health. Some libraries in this study had Jurkat cell RNA spiked in.

The J gene is TRBJ2-3, the V gene TRBV3-1; D not resolved. V lost 0 bases and J lost 0, with 10 bases in between. The CDR3 has 16 residues. Germline-derived CDR1 and CDR2 are LGHDT and YNNKEL (reference sequence). This CDR3 is CASSQDGPRSTDTQYF. DNA for the CDR3: TGTGCCAGCAGCCAAGATGGGCCCCGAAGCACAGATACGCAGTATTTT.

There are a few counts of this clonotype. The V and J genes are TRBV6-2 or TRBV6-3 and TRBJ1-5, with 9 bases aligning to TRBD1. The CDR3 covers 14 residues. Germline V gene sequence: CDR1 MNHEY, CDR2 SVGEGT. Trimming cost V 5 bases and J 7 bases; bases outside gene matches: 6. The CDR3 DNA follows: TGTGCCAGCAGTCGTGGGACAGGGATACAGCCCCAGCATTTT. It encodes CASSRGTGIQPQHF.

This clonotype was seen repeatedly, ten times or more. The chain couples TRBV29-1 to TRBJ2-5; TRBD1 or TRBD2 may be the D gene (6 bases each). Trimming pared 7 bases from V and 2 bases from J, leaving 20 bases between. This CDR3 is built from 15 residues. Germline CDR1 reads SQVTM; CDR2 reads ANQGSEA. The CDR3 is CSAYDGGRVQETQYF. The CDR3 nucleotides read TGCAGCGCTTACGATGGGGGGCGCGTACAAGAGACCCAGTACTTC.

This clonotype has more than one count but fewer than ten. The CDR3 DNA follows: TGTGCCACCAGTGATTTGCCCGAAGGGACCCAGTACTTC. Translation gives CATSDLPEGTQYF. The chain couples TRBV24-1 to TRBJ2-5; the D is unclear. The length of the CDR3 is 13 residues. Germline V lookup: CDR1 KGHDR, CDR2 SFDVKD. V shed 0 bases and J shed 7 bases, with 8 bases lying between them.

The sample holds one count of this clonotype. A read error may produce the germline difference seen at one junction end. The CDR3 sequence is CASSFGGGQEAQYF. The CDR3, as DNA: TGTGCCAGCAGCTTCGGGGGAGGCCAAGAGGCCCAGTACTTC. The rearrangement links TRBV14 to TRBJ2-5, with D maybe TRBD2 (6 bases). Per the germline V gene, CDR1 is SGHDN and CDR2 is FVKESK. The CDR3 consists of 14 residues.

A word on this clonotype: A clone one base away is much larger, so this may be a read error. No conserved phenylalanine or tryptophan ends this CDR3, so it is likely a read error. CDR3 sequence: CSAAGQGYQPQHY. DNA of the CDR3: TGCAGTGCTGCGGGACAGGGTTATCAGCCCCAGCATTAT. The chain has TRBV20-1 and TRBJ1-5, with TRBD1 identical over 9 bases. V lost 5 bases to trimming and J lost 5 bases; unmatched junction nucleotides: 4. The CDR3 covers 13 residues. The germline gives CDR1 DFQATT, CDR2 SNEGSKA (reference sequence).

As regards this clonotype: A read error may account for a junction end that differs from germline. The rearrangement joins TRBV3-1 to TRBJ2-2; no definite D call. CDR3 length equals 11 residues. Germline V gene sequence: CDR1 LGHDT, CDR2 YNNKEL (reference sequence). The CDR3 region has the DNA TGTGCCGGCAGTTTGGGAGGGGAGCTGTTTTTT. Its protein product is CAGSLGGELFF.

This clonotype was counted a few times. This chain's CDR3 is CASSRGRGGLRQETQYF. In DNA form, the CDR3 reads TGTGCCAGCAGTCGGGGTCGGGGGGGACTCCGGCAAGAGACCCAGTACTTC. V usage is TRBV6-2 or TRBV6-3 and J usage is TRBJ2-5; 8 bases line up with TRBD2. The CDR3 sequence is 17 residues long. V lost 5 bases to trimming and J lost 2 bases; unmatched junction nucleotides: 13. CDR1 MNHEY and CDR2 SVGEGT come from the germline V gene.

Concerning this clonotype: One junction end does not reproduce the germline sequence, and a read error may be involved. V usage is TRBV4-3 and J usage is TRBJ1-6; no firm D call. Germline assignment: CDR1 LGHNA and CDR2 YSLEER. CDR3 length: 18 amino acids. For the CDR3, the DNA is TGCGCCAGCAGCCAAGTTGGTCCGGGGAGCTCCTATAATCCACCCCTCCACTTT. This translates into CASSQVGPGSSYNPPLHF.

CDR3 protein: CASSYQPDSGTDTQYF. In DNA, the CDR3 is TGTGCCAGCAGTTACCAACCCGATTCGGGCACAGATACGCAGTATTTT. The chain joins TRBV6-2 or TRBV6-3 to TRBJ2-3; D gene unclear. Between the trimmed V and J ends, which lost 2 bases and 1 base, there was a span of 13 bases. This CDR3 has 16 residues. Germline CDR1 reads MNHEY; CDR2 reads SVGEGT.

This clonotype appeared a few times. The chain links TRBV12-3 or TRBV12-4 to TRBJ2-2; possibly TRBD2 for D (6 bases). The CDR3 runs to 16 residues. The V end was cut by 4 bases, the J end by 2 bases, with 14 bases between. In DNA, the CDR3 is TGTGCCAGCAGTTCCGGGGGAGCGGCAAACACCGGGGAGCTGTTTTTT. It specifies CASSSGGAANTGELFF.

To note about this clonotype: One junction end disagrees with the germline gene, perhaps due to a read error. This rearrangement joins TRBV12-3 or TRBV12-4 to TRBJ2-7; 7 positions agree with TRBD1. This CDR3 has 14 residues. The CDR3: CASSLNRGAYGQYF. Written as DNA, the CDR3 is TGTGCCAGCAGTTTAAACAGGGGAGCCTACGGGCAGTACTTC.

This clonotype has more than one count but fewer than ten. The chain recombines TRBV9 with TRBJ2-3, with 11 nucleotides matching TRBD2. This CDR3 spans 14 amino acids. The germline CDR1 and CDR2 sequences are SGDLS and YYNGEE. J lost 2 bases, V lost 7 bases, and 3 bases had no gene match. The CDR3 bases are TGTGCCAGCCAACTAGCGGGGGACACAGATACGCAGTATTTT. Protein sequence: CASQLAGDTDTQYF.

About this clonotype itself: The CDR3 end shows no conserved phenylalanine or tryptophan, and so a read error is likely. V usage is TRBV25-1 and J usage is TRBJ2-7; 8 bases align to TRBD1. This CDR3 has 11 amino acids. Germline V gene data show CDR1 as MGHDK and CDR2 as SYGVNS. V lost 8 bases and J lost 7; bases outside the gene matches: 4. DNA for the CDR3: TGTGCCAGCCGGACAGGGAAAGAGCAGTACTCC. It yields the protein CASRTGKEQYS.

In its sample, this clonotype was seen a few times. The chain combines TRBV27 with TRBJ2-7; 7 nucleotides line up with TRBD2. V trimming: 5 bases; J trimming: 6 bases; junction bases outside the gene matches: 10. This CDR3 has 14 residues. Germline loops: CDR1 MNHEY, CDR2 SMNVEV (reference sequence). CDR3 DNA sequence: TGTGCCAGCAGTATGCTAGCGGCAGCAGGCGAGCAGTACTTC. Encoded protein: CASSMLAAAGEQYF.

This clonotype was counted ten times or more. With a much larger clone just one base away, this may be a read error. The J gene is TRBJ2-7, the V gene TRBV3-1; D ambiguous. The CDR3 extends over 12 amino acids. From germline, CDR1 is LGHDT and CDR2 YNNKEL (reference sequence). Trimming pared 3 bases from V and 1 base from J, leaving 4 bases between. CDR3 residues: CASSQRSYEQYF. The CDR3 bases are TGTGCCAGCAGCCAGCGGTCCTACGAGCAGTACTTC.

With respect to this clonotype: A read error may explain this, as a much larger clone is one base away. J is TRBJ2-5 and V is TRBV28, with a weak D call TRBD2 (5 bases). This CDR3 spans 12 amino acids. Germline V gene sequence: CDR1 MDHEN, CDR2 SYDVKM. CDR3 nucleotides: TGTACCTCCATGGAGGTACAAGAGACCCAGTACTTC. This gives the protein CTSMEVQETQYF. Full variable domain (missing parts from reference TRBV28 and TRBJ2-5): DVKVTQSSRYLVKRTGEKVFLECVQDMDHENMFWYRQDPGLGLRLIYFSYDVKMKEKGDIPEGYSVSREKKERFSLILESASTNQTSMYLCTSMEVQETQYFGPGTRLLVL.

This clonotype was counted many times. The chain recombines TRBV29-1 with TRBJ2-1, with 7 bases matching TRBD2. The CDR3 consists of 17 residues. Germline CDR1 is SQVTM and CDR2 is ANQGSEA. V shed 6 bases, J shed 2 bases, and the junction held 16 bases outside the gene matches. This chain's CDR3 is CSVGGGPDPTAYNEQFF. The CDR3 DNA follows: TGCAGCGTGGGGGGGGGACCCGATCCGACAGCCTACAATGAGCAGTTCTTC.

This clonotype appeared a few times. This sequence joins TRBV20-1 and TRBJ2-7; 7 bases align to TRBD2. Germline CDR1 DFQATT, CDR2 SNEGSKA (reference sequence). The CDR3 consists of 14 residues. V dropped 1 base and J dropped 4; count of bases not matched to a gene: 7. The CDR3 nucleotides are TGCAGTGCTAGAGTACTAGCGACCAATTACGAGCAGTACTTC. Residues: CSARVLATNYEQYF.

Concerning this clonotype itself: One junction end does not reproduce the germline sequence, and a read error may be involved. This rearrangement joins TRBV6-2 or TRBV6-3 to TRBJ2-4, with unresolved D. CDR1 and CDR2 (germline): MNHEY, SVGEGT. CDR3 length equals 12 residues. The CDR3 sequence is CANSYSNNIQYF. CDR3 nucleotide sequence: TGTGCCAACAGTTACTCGAACAACATTCAATACTTC.

This clonotype was recorded at least ten times. V gene TRBV6-5 combines with J gene TRBJ1-1; a weak D match, TRBD1 (6 bases). The CDR3 consists of 13 residues. Trimming took off 8 bases at V and 3 bases at J, with 13 bases between the two ends. CDR1 is MNHEY, CDR2 SVGAGI, per germline. The CDR3 reads CASRIQGHTEAFF. In DNA, the CDR3 is TGTGCCAGCCGAATACAGGGACACACTGAAGCTTTCTTT.

The chain links TRBV11-2 to TRBJ1-1; D possibly corresponds to TRBD1 (5 bases). The V gene lost 2 bases and the J gene lost 4 bases, with 23 bases spanning the gap. The CDR3 spans 18 residues. Germline CDR1 SGHAT, CDR2 FQNNGV. CDR3 nucleotides: TGTGCCAGCAGCTTAAATCGTCAGGGTATCGGTCTCCCCACTGAAGCTTTCTTT. This sequence encodes CASSLNRQGIGLPTEAFF.

The chain employs TRBV9 and TRBJ2-5; 13 bases line up with TRBD2. Germline V CDR1 and CDR2: SGDLS, YYNGEE. V lost 1 base to trimming and J lost 5 bases; unmatched junction nucleotides: 5. The CDR3 covers 16 residues. CDR3 amino acids: CASSVTSGRAFETQYF. In nucleotides, the CDR3 is TGTGCCAGCAGCGTAACTAGCGGGAGGGCCTTTGAGACCCAGTACTTC.

As regards this clonotype: This may arise from a read error, as a much more abundant clone is one base away. The chain is built from TRBV6-5 and TRBJ2-5, with TRBD2 matching 7 bases. The length of the CDR3 is 12 residues. Germline CDR1 is MNHEY and CDR2 is SVGAGI. The CDR3 here is CASSWGGEPQYF. CDR3 bases: TGTGCCAGCAGCTGGGGGGGAGAGCCCCAGTACTTC.

Remarks on this clonotype: A clone one base away is much larger, so this may be a read error. The CDR3 is CASSREDVLKGQETLYF. The CDR3 DNA reads TGTGCCAGCAGCCGAGAGGATGTCCTTAAGGGCCAAGAGACCCTGTACTTC. The rearrangement uses TRBV14 and TRBJ2-5; unclear D gene. The germline gives CDR1 SGHDN, CDR2 FVKESK. The CDR3 covers 17 residues. Full variable domain (rest looked up from reference TRBV14 and TRBJ2-5): EAGVTQFPSHSVIEKGQTVTLRCDPISGHDNLYWYRRVMGKEIKFLLHFVKESKQDESGMPNNRFLAERTGGTYSTLKVQPAELEDSGVYFCASSREDVLKGQETLYFGPGTRLLVL.

This chain joins TRBV29-1 and TRBJ2-7; the match to TRBD1 covers 9 bases. After removal of 0 bases from V and 3 bases from J, the junction contained 0 bases not matched to a gene. The germline V gene encodes CDR1 SQVTM and CDR2 ANQGSEA. This CDR3 is built from 13 residues. The CDR3 here is CSVEEGQGYEQYF. The CDR3 bases are TGCAGCGTTGAAGAGGGACAGGGCTACGAGCAGTACTTC.